The clone carrying this T cell receptor beta chain appeared a single time. This sample is drawn from a study of shared clonotypes between healthy human individuals. Whole-study context: Those who served as donors were a couple of women and a few men between the ages of 18 and 49. Used for every donor were three CD4 naive, three CD4 memory, two CD8 naive and one CD8 memory plate.

Naive CD8 cells were CD45RO-negative, positively selected for CCR7, excluding terminally differentiated effector memory CD45RA+ cells. Sequencing was at deep level. Tens of thousands of T cell genomes (about 0.2 ug DNA) went into each sorted-subset replicate. Assay: immunoSEQ multiplex PCR; the TCRdb copy retains only in-frame clones and omits some. Among about 820,000 clones, almost 95% were seen once, and the ten largest hold nearly 25%. Germline values: CDR1 MNHEY, CDR2 SMNVEV (reference sequence). V dropped 5 bases and J dropped 0; count of bases not matched to a gene: 7. There are 15 residues in the CDR3.

Material for sequencing was naive CD8+ T cells sorted from blood. The chain joins TRBV27 to TRBJ2-7, with 7 bases lining up with TRBD2. This sequence originates from a man aged 25-45 years in good health. The CDR3, as DNA: TGTGCCAGCAGTCCCATAGCGGGTCTCTCCTACGAGCAGTACTTC. It is translated as CASSPIAGLSYEQYF.